This record covers a single TCR beta chain. Its antigen is not identified. The data stem from a study of T cells in pancreatic ductal adenocarcinoma. Generated by immunoSEQ multiplex PCR, the TCRdb table keeps only in-frame clones and is missing some. Of over 100,000 clones listed, more than 90% are singletons. This CDR3 comprises 15 residues. Trimming removed 7 bases from V and 6 bases from J; junction bases left unmatched: 11. Germline V gene data show CDR1 as SNHLY and CDR2 as FYNNEI. Study observations and caveats: Blood had more productive templates and roughly 7.5-fold more unique clonotypes than tumor.

The selected patients with pancreatic ductal adenocarcinoma had surgery but no neoadjuvant therapy. The V call is TRBV2, the J call TRBJ1-4, with 7 positions matching TRBD1. The clonotype comes from a human donor with pancreatic ductal adenocarcinoma. Material: PBMCs. The CDR3 sequence is CASTNQQGIDEKLFF. CDR3 sequence (DNA): TGTGCCAGCACTAACCAACAGGGGATTGATGAAAAACTGTTTTTT.